This T cell receptor (beta chain) was sequenced in a study of Ad26.COV2.S vaccination and SARS-CoV-2 variants. Turning to the study itself: Donor was one of the participants in the Ad26.COV2.S arm of the COV1001 trial. Ad26.COV2.S was injected intramuscularly once or twice, 56 days apart.

The CDR3 totals 18 residues. Germline V gene lookup returns CDR1 MGHRA and CDR2 YSYEKL. Sequencing used immunoSEQ multiplex PCR; TCRdb keeps in-frame clones, though not all of them. The profile covers about 320,000 clones, with 85% to 90% appearing a single time and 1.5% to 2% taken by the ten largest. The treatment: some 20 received Ad26.COV2.S at low or high dose, single or two shots; several received placebo; per-sample allocation not given. Collection of samples fell on day 63 after the first vaccine or placebo injection. An Ad26 vector that expressed Wuhan-strain SARS-CoV-2 spike constituted the vaccine. Study-level results: The TCR-based breadth and depth measures might underestimate overall T cell responses.

This clone was found once. Its specificity is not known. One end of the junction varies from germline; a read error may be responsible. The source material was peripheral blood, sampled in a trial of Ad26.COV2.S vaccine versus placebo. The rearrangement links TRBV4-1 to TRBJ2-2, with 8 bases identical to TRBD2. The sequence derives from a person between 18 and 65 years old who received the Ad26.COV2.S COVID-19 vaccine or a placebo. The DNA for the CDR3 is TGCGCCAGCAGTCAAGCCCCCGGGGGGGGGCCAAACACCGGGGAGCTGTTTTTT. Protein product: CASSQAPGGGPNTGELFF.